This TCR beta chain was identified in a study of metastatic and nonmetastatic thyroid tumors. Study results and limitations: In both blood and tumor samples, TCR beta diversity was reported significantly higher for malignant than benign nodules.

This CDR3 contains 13 residues. The V end lost 2 bases, the J end lost 2 bases, and 6 bases lay between the germline ends. Germline V gives CDR1 ENHRY, CDR2 SYGVKD. Per the study methods: Between-group CDR3 differences, defined by clinicopathological status, yielded a distant-metastasis classifier for papillary thyroid cancer. TCRdb ran MiXCR on the PCR reads. V and J calls and clone size were set by TCRdb, not the authors. The table has 26,000 or so clones, around 14% seen once. This clone appeared many times. What it binds is not known. There were no patients who had received any treatment before thyroid surgery.

This clonotype originated in a male donor with papillary thyroid cancer or a benign thyroid nodule (not recorded which). Some clones in this sample may be carry-over from other donors' samples. Sequencing was carried out using blood. V gene TRBV10-3 combines with J gene TRBJ1-1, with unresolved D. CDR3 bases: TGTGCCATCAGTGAGCAGATAAACACTGAAGCTTTCTTT. Translation: CAISEQINTEAFF.